The 2 T cell receptor beta chains presented below share a single source sample, sequenced in a study of blood T cell repertoires in COVID-19. Data came from immunoSEQ multiplex PCR; TCRdb stores just in-frame clones and leaves some out. Here the sample spans hundreds of thousands of clones, approximately 82% being singletons. Source material: PBMCs or T cells enriched from blood (not recorded which). The receptors were sampled from a middle-aged man who had been exposed to COVID-19.

This clone was recorded a few times. V and J are TRBV30 and TRBJ1-1, with TRBD1 as a possible D gene (6 bases). V was clipped by 8 bases and J by 1 base, with 14 bases between them. CDR3 length: 13 residues. CDR1 is GTSNPN and CDR2 is SVGIG in the germline V gene (reference sequence). DNA of the CDR3: TGTGCCCGCCGAACGACAGGGAACACTGAAGCTTTCTTT. Residues: CARRTTGNTEAFF.

The chain carries TRBV5-4 and TRBJ1-2, with D unresolved. Germline V gene data show CDR1 as SGHNT and CDR2 as YYREEE (reference sequence). V lost 2 bases, J lost 4 bases, and 12 bases lay in between. CDR3 size: 14 residues. The CDR3 loop reads CASSFAGISYGYTF. In nucleotides, the CDR3 is TGTGCCAGCAGCTTTGCGGGGATTAGCTATGGCTACACCTTC.